This is a list of T cell receptor beta chains from one sample in a study of blood T cell repertoires in COVID-19. TCRdb's table, derived via immunoSEQ multiplex PCR, lists solely in-frame clones and lacks some. This sample has under 300,000 clones, with around 86% found just once. The sample was peripheral blood. The receptors derive from a woman aged 60-70 years with active or convalescent COVID-19. Each CDR3 is given with its conserved first and last residue. A D gene is named only where the DNA matches it firmly. Some rows mark clone size as missing; the rest say once, few, many or name a class of expanded clone.

CDR3 length	D gene	J gene	clone size	V gene	CDR3 DNA	CDR3 protein
13	-	TRBJ2-7	-	TRBV5-8	TGTGCCAGCAGCTTGGTTTACTCCTACGAGCAGTACTTC	CASSLVYSYEQYF
14	TRBD1	TRBJ2-2	-	TRBV28	TGTGCCAGCGTGGACAGGGGAAACACCGGGGAGCTGTTTTTT	CASVDRGNTGELFF
15	-	TRBJ2-1	-	TRBV6-6	TGTGCCAGCAGTTACTCGAGGGGACTCCACAATGAGCAGTTCTTC	CASSYSRGLHNEQFF
16	-	TRBJ2-2	-	TRBV19	TGTGCCAGTAGGCCCGGGGGAGCGGGTAACACCGGGGAGCTGTTTTTT	CASRPGGAGNTGELFF
13	-	TRBJ2-7	once	TRBV18	TGTGCCAGCTCACCAGACATCCTCCTGGAGCAGTACTTC	CASSPDILLEQYF
13	TRBD1	TRBJ2-2	few	TRBV30	TGTGCCTGGAGGGGACAGCCCACCGGGGAGCTGTTTTTT	CAWRGQPTGELFF
14	TRBD2	TRBJ2-1	once	TRBV7-2	TGTGCCAGCAGCTTGACTAGCGGGGTTGTTGAGCAGTTCTTC	CASSLTSGVVEQFF
16	TRBD2	TRBJ2-5	-	TRBV11-2	TGTGCCAGCAGCCCCAATTGGGGAGGGAGGCAAGAGACCCAGTACTTC	CASSPNWGGRQETQYF
12	-	TRBJ1-3	few	TRBV6-6	TGTGCCAGCAGGGAGCCAGAGAACACCATATATTTT	CASREPENTIYF
13	-	TRBJ1-1	-	TRBV6-5	TGTGCCAGCAGCCTGGAGGGACACACTGAAGCTTTCTTT	CASSLEGHTEAFF
16	-	TRBJ2-3	-	TRBV14	TGTGCCAGCAGCCCAATCCCGGGACTTCGCACAGATACGCAGTATTTT	CASSPIPGLRTDTQYF
14	-	TRBJ2-3	-	TRBV7-8	TGTGCCAGCAGCGCCCGGACAGGCACAGATACGCAGTATTTT	CASSARTGTDTQYF
15	TRBD1	TRBJ2-7	-	TRBV7-9	TGTGCCAGCAGCTCCCCGGGACAGGGGACCTACGAGCAGTACTTC	CASSSPGQGTYEQYF
15	TRBD1	TRBJ2-7	-	TRBV18	TGTGCCAGCTCACCAAGCCAGGGGGCGCGAAGCGAGCAGTACTTC	CASSPSQGARSEQYF
14	TRBD2	TRBJ2-7	-	TRBV19	TGTGCCAGTAGTCTCCGACTAGCGGGGGACGTCCAGTACTTC	CASSLRLAGDVQYF
17	-	TRBJ1-1	-	TRBV19	TGTGCCAGTAGTGTATCTAGATCCGCGGGCATGAACACTGAAGCTTTCTTT	CASSVSRSAGMNTEAFF
12	-	TRBJ1-2	-	TRBV7-9	TGTGCCAGCAGCTTAGCTTCCGGGGGCTACACCTTC	CASSLASGGYTF
11	-	TRBJ2-7	-	TRBV12-3/TRBV12-4	TGTGCCAGCAGCACAGGGCTCGAGCAGTACTTC	CASSTGLEQYF
16	-	TRBJ1-2	-	TRBV7-2	TGTGCCAGCAGCTTAGCGGCAGGCAATACCGGGGGTGGCTACACCTTC	CASSLAAGNTGGGYTF
14	-	TRBJ1-2	-	TRBV19	TGTGCATGCCGCTTCACAGGCCATAGCCGAGGCTACACCTTC	CACRFTGHSRGYTF
18	-	TRBJ1-2	few	TRBV12-2	-	CASRLVGTGAIPNYGYTF
13	-	TRBJ1-4	few	TRBV2	TGTGCCAGCAGCCCAGGGTTTAATGAAAAACTGTTTTTT	CASSPGFNEKLFF